These 23 T cell receptor beta chains originate from one sample sequenced in a study of T cell responses to AZD1222 COVID-19 vaccine. Assay: immunoSEQ multiplex PCR; the TCRdb copy retains only in-frame clones and omits some. The sample yields roughly 97,000 clones, more than 85% seen once. The sequencing here drew on peripheral blood, taken on day 0 of AZD1222 vaccination. These receptors all come from an adult in good health.

The chain is built from TRBV2 and TRBJ1-1, with no clear D. CDR3 length equals 13 residues. Germline CDR1 and CDR2: SNHLY and FYNNEI. The V gene lost 7 bases and the J gene lost 1 base, with 10 bases spanning the gap. Written as DNA, the CDR3 is TGTGCCAGCATCTTCGAAGGGAACACTGAAGCTTTCTTT. Translation gives CASIFEGNTEAFF.

The V call is TRBV5-4, the J call TRBJ1-1; D perhaps matches TRBD1 (6 bases). Germline lookup yields CDR1 SGHNT and CDR2 YYREEE (reference sequence). This CDR3 contains 12 residues. V was shortened by 0 bases and J by 10 bases, with 10 bases between the two germline ends. CDR3 nucleotides: TGTGCCAGCAGCTTGGACAGGGTGGGAGCTTTCTTT. Amino acid sequence: CASSLDRVGAFF.

The chain recombines TRBV15 with TRBJ1-2; 9 bases fit TRBD1. From germline, CDR1 is LNHNV and CDR2 YYDKDF (reference sequence). The CDR3 is 14 residues long. V shed 8 bases and J 4 bases; nucleotides not matched to a gene: 8. The CDR3 loop reads CATVPDRGSYGYTF. The DNA for the CDR3 is TGTGCCACCGTCCCGGACAGGGGATCCTATGGCTACACCTTC.

The chain links TRBV27 to TRBJ1-2; 9 bases agree with TRBD1. Germline CDR1 is MNHEY and CDR2 is SMNVEV (reference sequence). The CDR3 spans 14 residues. Trimming cost V 5 bases and J 2 bases; bases outside gene matches: 3. CDR3 sequence (DNA): TGTGCCAGCAGTCGGGGGACAGGGAACTATGGCTACACCTTC. This codes for CASSRGTGNYGYTF.

This clone has only one observation. The gene calls are TRBV7-3 and TRBJ2-1; 10 bases are a match to TRBD2. In germline, CDR1 is SGHTA, CDR2 FQGTGA. V shed 2 bases and J 9 bases; nucleotides not matched to a gene: 10. The CDR3 has 16 amino acids. The CDR3 protein is CASSLGRSGGTGEQFF. In DNA form, the CDR3 reads TGTGCCAGCAGCTTAGGTCGTAGCGGGGGGACGGGTGAGCAGTTCTTC.

The rearrangement links TRBV6-2 or TRBV6-3 to TRBJ2-7; 7 nucleotides line up with TRBD2. Losses at the gene ends were 4 bases for V and 3 bases for J; bases not matched to a gene: 3. Germline loops: CDR1 MNHEY, CDR2 SVGEGT. The CDR3 length is 13 residues. CDR3 sequence reads: CASSSRDYYEQYF. The CDR3 DNA sequence: TGTGCCAGCAGTTCCCGGGACTACTACGAGCAGTACTTC.

The chain links TRBV7-9 to TRBJ2-1, with unresolved D. V was pared by 2 bases and J by 6 bases, with 5 bases between. From germline, CDR1 is SEHNR and CDR2 FQNEAQ (reference sequence). The CDR3 runs to 12 residues. CDR3 coding DNA: TGTGCCAGCAGCTTAATTTCCAATGAGCAGTTCTTC. Translated, it gives CASSLISNEQFF.

This clone was picked up one time. The genes are TRBV28 and TRBJ1-3, with D perhaps TRBD1 (5 bases). This CDR3 comprises 20 residues. Looked up from germline, CDR1 is MDHEN and CDR2 is SYDVKM. V was clipped by 9 bases and J by 6 bases, with 36 bases between them. CDR3 in amino acids: CARRTRAQRRGRSSLNTIYF. The CDR3 DNA sequence: TGTGCCAGGAGAACCCGTGCCCAACGAAGGGGACGATCCTCTTTAAACACCATATATTTT.

This clone was picked up one time. The gene calls are TRBV14 and TRBJ1-1, with D tentatively TRBD1 (5 bases). The V and J ends lost 4 bases and 7 bases respectively, with 13 bases between them. CDR1 is SGHDN, CDR2 FVKESK, per germline. This CDR3 contains 13 residues. As DNA, the CDR3 is TGTGCCAGCAGCCGAGGGACGGAACTTGAAGCTTTCTTT. Its protein is CASSRGTELEAFF.

The chain is built from TRBV9 and TRBJ1-4; no reliable D call. V lost 1 base to trimming and J lost 7 bases, with 14 bases between them. This CDR3 is 15 amino acids long. CDR1 is SGDLS, CDR2 YYNGEE, per germline. DNA for the CDR3: TGTGCCAGCAGCGTACGAGGTGGCCTGGGTGAAAAACTGTTTTTT. This gives the protein CASSVRGGLGEKLFF.

In DNA form, the CDR3 reads TGTGCCAGCAGCGTAGGGGGGACAGGGTCTATGAAAGGTGAAGCTTTCTTT. This gives the protein CASSVGGTGSMKGEAFF. This sequence joins TRBV9 and TRBJ1-1, with 9 bases matching TRBD1. Losses at the gene ends were 0 bases for V and 7 bases for J; bases not matched to a gene: 13. CDR3 length: 17 residues. Germline CDR1 SGDLS, CDR2 YYNGEE. Full variable domain (missing parts from reference TRBV9 and TRBJ1-1): DSGVTQTPKHLITATGQRVTLRCSPRSGDLSVYWYQQSLDQGLQFLIQYYNGEERAKGNILERFSAQQFPDLHSELNLSSLELGDSALYFCASSVGGTGSMKGEAFFGQGTRLTVV.

The CDR3 reads CASSLGGEAFF. In DNA form, the CDR3 reads TGTGCCAGTAGTCTCGGCGGCGAAGCTTTCTTT. The V gene is TRBV19, the J gene TRBJ1-1, with D unclear. Trimming left V 5 bases short and J 8 bases short, with 9 bases between. CDR1 and CDR2 from the germline V gene are LNHDA and SQIVND (reference sequence). CDR3 size: 11 residues.

By its share, this clone is medium-sized. This sequence joins TRBV27 and TRBJ2-7; 12 bases line up with TRBD2. CDR3 length: 16 residues. Per the germline V gene, CDR1 is MNHEY and CDR2 is SMNVEV (reference sequence). The trim removed 0 bases at V and 3 bases at J, leaving 3 bases unmatched. Here the CDR3 reads CASSLSTSGRFYEQYF. The CDR3 DNA reads as TGTGCCAGCAGTTTATCGACTAGCGGGAGATTCTACGAGCAGTACTTC.

J is TRBJ1-1 and V is TRBV6-5; 8 nucleotides align to TRBD1. Germline V gene sequence: CDR1 MNHEY, CDR2 SVGAGI. This CDR3 region has 14 residues. The V and J ends lost 5 bases and 5 bases, in that order; junction bases with no gene match: 7. CDR3 sequence reads: CASSQDRVGTEAFF. The CDR3 DNA is TGTGCCAGCAGTCAGGACAGGGTTGGAACTGAAGCTTTCTTT.

V gene TRBV7-9 combines with J gene TRBJ2-5; 7 positions match TRBD2. Germline V gives CDR1 SEHNR, CDR2 FQNEAQ (reference sequence). The CDR3 spans 13 residues. With V trimmed by 5 bases and J by 4 bases, 4 bases remained unmatched. CDR3 residues: CASSRGGPETQYF. CDR3 in DNA: TGTGCCAGCAGCCGGGGAGGGCCAGAGACCCAGTACTTC.

This clone appeared once. This sequence joins TRBV10-3 and TRBJ1-1; possible D gene TRBD1, 5 bases. V was pared by 7 bases and J by 5 bases, with 14 bases between. The CDR3 is 13 residues long. Looked up from germline, CDR1 is ENHRY and CDR2 is SYGVKD. The CDR3 loop is CAINQGVGTEAFF. CDR3 sequence (DNA): TGTGCCATCAATCAGGGTGTGGGAACTGAAGCTTTCTTT.

The sample holds one count of this clone. V and J are TRBV5-1 and TRBJ2-1, with a possible D match to TRBD1 (6 bases). CDR3 length equals 14 residues. V shed 4 bases and J shed 7 bases, with 15 bases lying between them. Looked up from germline, CDR1 is SGHRS and CDR2 is YFSETQ. CDR3: CASSQYTGTNEQFF. The CDR3 DNA reads TGCGCCAGCAGCCAATACACAGGGACGAATGAGCAGTTCTTC.

The chain carries TRBV27 and TRBJ1-6, with TRBD1 matching over 7 bases. The CDR3 totals 13 residues. The germline V gene has CDR1 MNHEY and CDR2 SMNVEV (reference sequence). The V gene end was trimmed by 5 bases and the J gene end by 9 bases; junction bases not matched to a gene: 4. This CDR3 is CASSGQDTSPLHF. In DNA form, the CDR3 reads TGTGCCAGCAGTGGACAGGATACTTCACCCCTCCACTTT.

V and J are TRBV20-1 and TRBJ2-5, with 9 nucleotides matching TRBD2. The CDR3 runs 15 residues. J gave up 2 bases and V 3 bases, and 7 bases lay outside the gene matches. CDR1 is DFQATT and CDR2 is SNEGSKA in the germline V gene (reference sequence). CDR3 coding DNA: TGCAGTGCTAGTCCCCTAGCGGGGCTACAAGAGACCCAGTACTTC. This encodes CSASPLAGLQETQYF.

J is TRBJ2-5 and V is TRBV30, with unresolved D. The CDR3 totals 13 residues. The germline CDR1 and CDR2 sequences are GTSNPN and SVGIG (reference sequence). V lost 0 bases and J 7 bases, leaving 12 bases between the germline ends. DNA of the CDR3: TGTGCCTGGAGTGTAACGGGCAGTCCGACCCAGTACTTC. This encodes CAWSVTGSPTQYF.

For the CDR3, the DNA is TGTGCCAGCAGCCAAAGCAGGGCCTACAATGAGCAGTTCTTC. This translates into CASSQSRAYNEQFF. The genes are TRBV3-1 (or the pseudogene TRBV3-2) and TRBJ2-1, with D perhaps matching TRBD1 (5 bases). V dropped 2 bases and J dropped 2 bases, with 7 bases sitting between them. Looked up from germline, CDR1 is LGHDT and CDR2 is YNNKEL (reference sequence). The CDR3 consists of 14 residues.

This clone was seen only once. This chain uses TRBV3-1 (or the pseudogene TRBV3-2) with TRBJ1-6; maybe TRBD1 (6 bases). This CDR3 is built from 15 residues. Germline V gene sequence: CDR1 LGHDT, CDR2 YNNKEL (reference sequence). Trimming pared 3 bases from V and 7 bases from J, leaving 13 bases between. The CDR3, as DNA: TGTGCCAGCAGCCATGGGGGGCGCGTGAATTCACCCCTCCACTTT. Residues: CASSHGGRVNSPLHF.

The V and J genes are TRBV2 and TRBJ2-7, with D tentatively TRBD1 (5 bases). The germline gives CDR1 SNHLY, CDR2 FYNNEI. There are 13 residues in the CDR3. V was shortened by 7 bases and J by 0 bases, with 10 bases between the two germline ends. The CDR3 nucleotides read TGTGCCAGCAAGACAGAGTCCTCCTACGAGCAGTACTTC. The encoded protein is CASKTESSYEQYF.